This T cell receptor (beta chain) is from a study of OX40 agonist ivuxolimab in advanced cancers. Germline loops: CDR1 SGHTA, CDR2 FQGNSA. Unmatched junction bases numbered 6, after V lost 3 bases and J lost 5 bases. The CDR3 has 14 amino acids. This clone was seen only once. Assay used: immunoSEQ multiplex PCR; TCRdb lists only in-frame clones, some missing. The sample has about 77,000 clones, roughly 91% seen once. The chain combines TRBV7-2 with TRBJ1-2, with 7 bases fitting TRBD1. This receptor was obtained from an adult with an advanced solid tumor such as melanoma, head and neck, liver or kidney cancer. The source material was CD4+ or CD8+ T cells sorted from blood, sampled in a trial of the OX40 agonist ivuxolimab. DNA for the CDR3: TGTGCCAGCAGCTTCCGGGACAGAAGATATGGCTACACCTTC. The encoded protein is CASSFRDRRYGYTF.